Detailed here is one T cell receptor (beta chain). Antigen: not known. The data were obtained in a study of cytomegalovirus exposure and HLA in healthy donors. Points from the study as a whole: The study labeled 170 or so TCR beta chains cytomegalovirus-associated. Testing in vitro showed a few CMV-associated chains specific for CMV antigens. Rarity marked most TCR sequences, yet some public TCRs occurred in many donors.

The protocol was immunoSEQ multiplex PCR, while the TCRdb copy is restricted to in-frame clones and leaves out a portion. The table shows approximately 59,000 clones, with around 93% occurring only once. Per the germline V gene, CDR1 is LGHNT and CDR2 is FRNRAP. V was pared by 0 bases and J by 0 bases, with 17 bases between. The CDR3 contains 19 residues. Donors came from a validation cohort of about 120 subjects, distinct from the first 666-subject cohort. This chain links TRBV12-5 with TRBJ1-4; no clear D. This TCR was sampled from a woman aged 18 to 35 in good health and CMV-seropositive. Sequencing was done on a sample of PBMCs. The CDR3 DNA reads TGTGCTAGTGGTTTGGTACGACCGATAGACACCTCAACTAATGAAAAACTGTTTTTT. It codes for CASGLVRPIDTSTNEKLFF.